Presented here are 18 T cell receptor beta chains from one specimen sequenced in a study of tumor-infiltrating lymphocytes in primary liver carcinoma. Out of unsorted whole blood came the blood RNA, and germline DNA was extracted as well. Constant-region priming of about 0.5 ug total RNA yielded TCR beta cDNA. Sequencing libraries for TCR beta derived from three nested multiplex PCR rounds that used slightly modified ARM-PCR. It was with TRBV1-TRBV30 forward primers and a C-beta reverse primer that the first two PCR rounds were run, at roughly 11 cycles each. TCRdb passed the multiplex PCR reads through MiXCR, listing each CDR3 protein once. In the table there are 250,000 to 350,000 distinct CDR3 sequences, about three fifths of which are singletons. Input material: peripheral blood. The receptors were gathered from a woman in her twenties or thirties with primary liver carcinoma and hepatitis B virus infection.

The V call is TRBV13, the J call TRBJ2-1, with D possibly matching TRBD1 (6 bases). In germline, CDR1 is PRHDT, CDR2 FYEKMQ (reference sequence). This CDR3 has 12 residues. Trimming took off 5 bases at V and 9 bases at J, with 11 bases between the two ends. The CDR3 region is CASSNRAGEQFF. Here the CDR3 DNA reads TGTGCCAGCAGCAACAGGGCGGGTGAGCAGTTCTTC.

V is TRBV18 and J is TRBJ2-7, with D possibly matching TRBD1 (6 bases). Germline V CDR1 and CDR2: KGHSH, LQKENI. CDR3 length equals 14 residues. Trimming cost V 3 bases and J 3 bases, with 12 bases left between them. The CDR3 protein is CASSPRQDGYEQYF. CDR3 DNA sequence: TGTGCCAGCTCACCGCGACAGGATGGCTACGAGCAGTACTTC.

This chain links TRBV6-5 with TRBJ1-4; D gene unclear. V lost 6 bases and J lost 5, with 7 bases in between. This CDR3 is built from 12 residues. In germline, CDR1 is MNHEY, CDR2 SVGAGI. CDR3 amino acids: CASRRVNEKLFF. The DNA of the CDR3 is TGTGCCAGCAGACGGGTAAATGAAAAACTGTTTTTT.

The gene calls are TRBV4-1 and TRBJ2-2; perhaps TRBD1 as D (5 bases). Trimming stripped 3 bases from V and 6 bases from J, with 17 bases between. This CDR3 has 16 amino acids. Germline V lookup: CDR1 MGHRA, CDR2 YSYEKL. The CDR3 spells CASSHPREGEAGELFF. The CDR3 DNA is TGCGCCAGCAGCCATCCCAGGGAAGGGGAAGCCGGGGAGCTGTTTTTT.

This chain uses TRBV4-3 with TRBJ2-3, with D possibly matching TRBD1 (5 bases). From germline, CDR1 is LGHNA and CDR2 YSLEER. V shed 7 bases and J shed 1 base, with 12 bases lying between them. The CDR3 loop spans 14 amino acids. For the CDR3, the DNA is TGCGCCAGCAACCGGATAGGGGGCACAGATACGCAGTATTTT. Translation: CASNRIGGTDTQYF.

The CDR3 coding sequence is TGTGCCAGCAGCTTTGGCGTGGAGATCGAGCAGTACTTC. It codes for CASSFGVEIEQYF. This chain links TRBV5-4 with TRBJ2-7, with D unresolved. Germline V gene lookup returns CDR1 SGHNT and CDR2 YYREEE (reference sequence). V lost 2 bases and J lost 6, with 12 bases in between. This CDR3 is built from 13 residues.

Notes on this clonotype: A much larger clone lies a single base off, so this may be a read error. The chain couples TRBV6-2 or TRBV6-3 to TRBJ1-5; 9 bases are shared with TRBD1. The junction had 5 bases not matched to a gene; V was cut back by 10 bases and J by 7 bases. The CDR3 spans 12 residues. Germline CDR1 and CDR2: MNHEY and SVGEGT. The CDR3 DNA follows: TGTGCCATTGACACAGGGGGCCAGCCCCAGCATTTT. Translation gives CAIDTGGQPQHF.

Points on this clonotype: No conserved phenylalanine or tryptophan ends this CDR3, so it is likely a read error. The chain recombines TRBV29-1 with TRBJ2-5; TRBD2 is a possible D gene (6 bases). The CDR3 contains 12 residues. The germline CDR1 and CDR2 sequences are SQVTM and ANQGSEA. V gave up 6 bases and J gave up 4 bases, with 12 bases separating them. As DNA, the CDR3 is TGCAGCGTGCCACTGGGGGGAGAGACCCAGTACTTG. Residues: CSVPLGGETQYL.

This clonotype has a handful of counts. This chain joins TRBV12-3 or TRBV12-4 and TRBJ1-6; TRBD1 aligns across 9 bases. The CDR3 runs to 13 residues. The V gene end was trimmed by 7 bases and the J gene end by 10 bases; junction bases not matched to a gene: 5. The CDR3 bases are TGTGCCAGCACCCGGGACAGGGCGTCACCCCTCCACTTT. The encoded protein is CASTRDRASPLHF.

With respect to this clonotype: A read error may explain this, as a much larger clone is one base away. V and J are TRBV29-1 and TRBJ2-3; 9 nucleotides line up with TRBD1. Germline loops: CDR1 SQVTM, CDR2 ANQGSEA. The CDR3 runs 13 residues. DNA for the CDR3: TGCCGCGCCAACAGGGGGCAGGGAGATACGCAGTATTTT. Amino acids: CRANRGQGDTQYF.

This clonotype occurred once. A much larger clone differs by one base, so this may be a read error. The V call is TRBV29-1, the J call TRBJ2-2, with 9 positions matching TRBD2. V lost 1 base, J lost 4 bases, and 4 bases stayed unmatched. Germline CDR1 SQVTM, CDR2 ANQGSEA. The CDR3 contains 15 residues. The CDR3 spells CSVEVAGAPTGELFF. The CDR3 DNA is TGCAGCGTTGAAGTAGCGGGAGCCCCCACCGGGGAGCTGTTTTTT.

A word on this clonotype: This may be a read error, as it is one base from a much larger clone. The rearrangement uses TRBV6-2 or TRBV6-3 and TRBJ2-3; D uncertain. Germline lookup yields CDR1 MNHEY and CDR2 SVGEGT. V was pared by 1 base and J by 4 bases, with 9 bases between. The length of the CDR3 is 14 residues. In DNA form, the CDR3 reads TGTGCCAGCAGTTACTTTGCCACCGCAGATACGCAGTATTTT. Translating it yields CASSYFATADTQYF.

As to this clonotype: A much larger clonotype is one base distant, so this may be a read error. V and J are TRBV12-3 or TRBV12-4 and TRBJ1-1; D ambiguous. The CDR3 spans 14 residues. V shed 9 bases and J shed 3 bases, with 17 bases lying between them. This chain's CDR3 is CASRYSELHTEAFF. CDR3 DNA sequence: TGTGCCAGTCGTTACAGTGAGTTGCACACTGAAGCTTTCTTT.

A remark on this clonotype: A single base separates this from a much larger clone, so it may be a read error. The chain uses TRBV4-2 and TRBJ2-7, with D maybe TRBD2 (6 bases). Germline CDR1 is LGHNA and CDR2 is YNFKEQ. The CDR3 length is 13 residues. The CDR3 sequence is CANSQEGGVEQYF. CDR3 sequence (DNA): TGTGCCAACAGCCAGGAGGGCGGGGTTGAGCAGTACTTC.

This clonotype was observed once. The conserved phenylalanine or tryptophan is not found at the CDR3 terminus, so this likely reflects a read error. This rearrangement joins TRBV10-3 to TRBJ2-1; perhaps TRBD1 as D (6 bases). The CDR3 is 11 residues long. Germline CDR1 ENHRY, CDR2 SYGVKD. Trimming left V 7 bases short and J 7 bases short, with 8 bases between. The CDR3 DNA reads TGTGCCATCATGGACAGTAATGAGCAGTTCTCC. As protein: CAIMDSNEQFS.

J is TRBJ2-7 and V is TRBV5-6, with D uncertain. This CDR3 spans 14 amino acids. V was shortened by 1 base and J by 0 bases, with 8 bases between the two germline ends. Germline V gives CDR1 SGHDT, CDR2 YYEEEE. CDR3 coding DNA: TGTGCCAGCAGCTTGTGGCAGCCCTCCTACGAGCAGTACTTC. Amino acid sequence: CASSLWQPSYEQYF.

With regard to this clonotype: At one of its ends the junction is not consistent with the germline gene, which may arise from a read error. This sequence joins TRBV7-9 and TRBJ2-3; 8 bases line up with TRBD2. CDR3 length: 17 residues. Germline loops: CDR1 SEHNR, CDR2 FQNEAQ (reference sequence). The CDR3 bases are TGTGCCAGCATCTTAGGGTCAGCGGGAGAGCGCACAGATACGCAGTATTTT. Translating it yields CASILGSAGERTDTQYF.

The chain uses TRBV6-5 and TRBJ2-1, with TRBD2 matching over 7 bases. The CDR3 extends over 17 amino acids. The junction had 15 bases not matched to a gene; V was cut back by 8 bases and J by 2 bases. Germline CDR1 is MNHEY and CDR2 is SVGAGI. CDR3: CASGGGRIREAYNEQFF. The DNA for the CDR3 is TGTGCCAGCGGGGGGGGTCGTATCAGGGAGGCCTACAATGAGCAGTTCTTC.